This TCR beta chain was found in a study of blood T cell repertoires in COVID-19. Study background: Both acute and convalescent COVID-19 samples were obtained from the United States, Italy and Spain. From T cells, B-cell-depleted T cells, or PBMCs came the material, which was cDNA or gDNA.

The germline CDR1 and CDR2 sequences are LGHDT and YNNKEL (reference sequence). CDR3 length: 17 amino acids. The V gene lost 1 base and the J gene lost 3 bases, with 17 bases spanning the gap. Original handling: Scientists estimated how many nucleated cells there were by amplifying reference gene primers. Assay: immunoSEQ multiplex PCR; the TCRdb copy retains only in-frame clones and omits some. The V and J calls and the clone size are those of that table, but D and trimming were determined from the DNA. The table includes 80,000 or so clones, 70% to 80% detected once. This TCR was sampled from a man in his fifties with active or convalescent COVID-19. Sequenced material: peripheral blood. This chain joins TRBV3-1 (or the pseudogene TRBV3-2) and TRBJ2-3; D is perhaps TRBD1 (6 bases). CDR3 residues: CASSQGGFWGLTDTQYF. CDR3 in DNA: TGTGCCAGCAGCCAAGGCGGCTTCTGGGGGCTAACAGATACGCAGTATTTT.